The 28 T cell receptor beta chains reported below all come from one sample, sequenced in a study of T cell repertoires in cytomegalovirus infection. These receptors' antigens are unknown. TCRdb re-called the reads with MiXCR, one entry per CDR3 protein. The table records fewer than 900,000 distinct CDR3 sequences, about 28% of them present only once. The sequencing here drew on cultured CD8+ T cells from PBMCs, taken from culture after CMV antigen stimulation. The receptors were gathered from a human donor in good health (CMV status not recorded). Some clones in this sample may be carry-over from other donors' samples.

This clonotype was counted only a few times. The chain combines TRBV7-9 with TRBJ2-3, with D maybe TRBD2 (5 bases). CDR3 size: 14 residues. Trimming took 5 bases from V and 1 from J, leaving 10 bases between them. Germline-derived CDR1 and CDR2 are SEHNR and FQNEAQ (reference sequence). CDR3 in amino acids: CASSHTGGTDTQYF. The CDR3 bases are TGTGCCAGCAGCCACACCGGGGGCACAGATACGCAGTATTTT. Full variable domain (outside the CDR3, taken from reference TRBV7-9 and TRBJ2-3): DTGVSQNPRHKITKRGQNVTFRCDPISEHNRLYWYRQTLGQGPEFLTYFQNEAQLEKSRLLSDRFSAERPKGSFSTLEIQRTEQGDSAMYLCASSHTGGTDTQYFGPGTRLTVL.

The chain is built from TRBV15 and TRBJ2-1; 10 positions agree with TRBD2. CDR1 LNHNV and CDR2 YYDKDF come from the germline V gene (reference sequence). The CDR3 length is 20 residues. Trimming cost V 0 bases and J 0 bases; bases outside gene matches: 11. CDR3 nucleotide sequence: TGTGCCACCAGCAGAGATCGGGTAGCGGGGGGCCCAAGCTCCTACAATGAGCAGTTCTTC. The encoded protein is CATSRDRVAGGPSSYNEQFF.

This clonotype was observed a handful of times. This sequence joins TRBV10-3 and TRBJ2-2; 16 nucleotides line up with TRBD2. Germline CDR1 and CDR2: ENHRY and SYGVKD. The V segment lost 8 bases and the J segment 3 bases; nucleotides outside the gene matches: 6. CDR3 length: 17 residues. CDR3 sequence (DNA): TGTGCCATCCTCAATGGGACTAGCGGGGGGGACACCGGGGAGCTGTTTTTT. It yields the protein CAILNGTSGGDTGELFF.

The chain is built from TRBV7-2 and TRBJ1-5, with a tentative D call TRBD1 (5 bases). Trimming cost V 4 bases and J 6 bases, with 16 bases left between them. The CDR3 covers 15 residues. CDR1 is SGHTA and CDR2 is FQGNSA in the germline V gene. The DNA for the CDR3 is TGTGCCAGCAGCTCCCGGGACGCCTCACGTCAGCCCCAGCATTTT. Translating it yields CASSSRDASRQPQHF.

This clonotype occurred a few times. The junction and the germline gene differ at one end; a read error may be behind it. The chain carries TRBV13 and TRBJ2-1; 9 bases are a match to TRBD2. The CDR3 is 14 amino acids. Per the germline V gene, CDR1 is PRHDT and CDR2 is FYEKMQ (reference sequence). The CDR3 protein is CASSSPGLANEQFF. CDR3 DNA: TGTGCCAGCAGCTCCCCGGGACTAGCTAATGAGCAGTTCTTT.

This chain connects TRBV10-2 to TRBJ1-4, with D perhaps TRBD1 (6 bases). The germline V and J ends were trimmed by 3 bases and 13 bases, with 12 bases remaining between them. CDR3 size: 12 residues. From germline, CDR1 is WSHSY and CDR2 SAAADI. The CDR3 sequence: CASSEEDRVLFF. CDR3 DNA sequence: TGCGCCAGCAGTGAAGAGGACAGAGTACTGTTTTTT.

The CDR3 DNA sequence: TGTGCCAGCAGACCCGGGTGGTCTGGATCACCCCTCCACTTT. Translating gives CASRPGWSGSPLHF. The chain is built from TRBV11-2 and TRBJ1-6; D is undetermined. From germline, CDR1 is SGHAT and CDR2 FQNNGV. CDR3 length: 14 amino acids. V was clipped by 6 bases and J by 10 bases, with 16 bases between them.

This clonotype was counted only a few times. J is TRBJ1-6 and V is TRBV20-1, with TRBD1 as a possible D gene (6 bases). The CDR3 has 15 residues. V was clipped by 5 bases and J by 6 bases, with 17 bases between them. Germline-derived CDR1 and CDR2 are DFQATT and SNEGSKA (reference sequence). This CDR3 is CSAGGGDQFNSPLHF. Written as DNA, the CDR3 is TGCAGTGCTGGAGGGGGGGACCAGTTTAATTCACCCCTCCACTTT.

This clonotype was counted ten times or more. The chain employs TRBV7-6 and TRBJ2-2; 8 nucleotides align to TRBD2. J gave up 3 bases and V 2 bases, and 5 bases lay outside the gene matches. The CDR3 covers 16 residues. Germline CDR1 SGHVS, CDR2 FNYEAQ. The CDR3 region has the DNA TGTGCCAGCAGCTTAATAGCGGGGATAGACACCGGGGAGCTGTTTTTT. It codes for CASSLIAGIDTGELFF.

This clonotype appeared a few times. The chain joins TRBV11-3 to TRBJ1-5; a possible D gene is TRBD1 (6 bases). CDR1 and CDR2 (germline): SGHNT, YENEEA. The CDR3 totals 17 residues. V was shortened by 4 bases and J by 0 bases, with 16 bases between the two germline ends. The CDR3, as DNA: TGTGCCAGCAGCTCTCCAGGGAGGGGGTATAGCAATCAGCCCCAGCATTTT. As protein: CASSSPGRGYSNQPQHF. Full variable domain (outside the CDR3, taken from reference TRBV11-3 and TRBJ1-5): EAGVVQSPRYKIIEKKQPVAFWCNPISGHNTLYWYLQNLGQGPELLIRYENEEAVDDSQLPKDRFSAERLKGVDSTLKIQPAELGDSAVYLCASSSPGRGYSNQPQHFGDGTRLSIL.

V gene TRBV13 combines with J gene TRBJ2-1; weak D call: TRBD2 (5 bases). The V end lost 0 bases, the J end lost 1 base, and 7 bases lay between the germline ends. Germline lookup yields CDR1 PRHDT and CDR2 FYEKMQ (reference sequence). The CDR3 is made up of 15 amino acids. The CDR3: CASSLGRRSYNEQFF. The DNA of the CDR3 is TGTGCCAGCAGCTTAGGGAGGAGGTCCTACAATGAGCAGTTCTTC. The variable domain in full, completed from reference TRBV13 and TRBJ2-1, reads AAGVIQSPRHLIKEKRETATLKCYPIPRHDTVYWYQQGPGQDPQFLISFYEKMQSDKGSIPDRFSAQQFSDYHSELNMSSLELGDSALYFCASSLGRRSYNEQFFGPGTRLTVL.

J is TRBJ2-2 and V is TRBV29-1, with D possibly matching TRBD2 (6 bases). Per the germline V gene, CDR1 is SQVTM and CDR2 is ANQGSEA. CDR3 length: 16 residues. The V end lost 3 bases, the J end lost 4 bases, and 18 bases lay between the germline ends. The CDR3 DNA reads TGCAGCGTTGAGTCAGCGGGCCGGAGTGGCACCGGGGAGCTGTTTTTT. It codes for CSVESAGRSGTGELFF.

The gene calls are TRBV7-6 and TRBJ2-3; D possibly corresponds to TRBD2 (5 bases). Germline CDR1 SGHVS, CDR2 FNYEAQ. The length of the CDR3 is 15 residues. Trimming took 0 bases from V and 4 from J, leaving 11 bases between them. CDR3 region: CASSLAELVADTQYF. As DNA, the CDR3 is TGTGCCAGCAGCTTAGCTGAACTAGTAGCAGATACGCAGTATTTT.

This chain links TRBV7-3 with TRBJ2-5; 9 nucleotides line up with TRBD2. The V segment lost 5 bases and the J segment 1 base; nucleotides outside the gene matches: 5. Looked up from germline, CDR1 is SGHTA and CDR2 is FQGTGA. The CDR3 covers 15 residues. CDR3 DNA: TGTGCCAGCAGCAGCGGTAGCGGGGGCCAAGAGACCCAGTACTTC. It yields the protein CASSSGSGGQETQYF.

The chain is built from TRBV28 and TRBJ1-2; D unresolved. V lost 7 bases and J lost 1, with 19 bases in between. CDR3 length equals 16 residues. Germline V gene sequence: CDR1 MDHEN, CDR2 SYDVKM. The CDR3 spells CASTSARQPFNYGYTF. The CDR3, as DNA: TGTGCCAGCACCTCAGCTAGGCAGCCATTTAACTATGGCTACACCTTC.

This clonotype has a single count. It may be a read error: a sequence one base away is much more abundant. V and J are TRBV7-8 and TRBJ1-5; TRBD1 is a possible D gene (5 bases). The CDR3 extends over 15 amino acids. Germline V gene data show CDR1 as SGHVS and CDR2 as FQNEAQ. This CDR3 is CASTPGRGFNQRQHF. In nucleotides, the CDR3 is TGTGCCAGCACCCCGGGGCGGGGGTTCAATCAGCGCCAGCATTTT.

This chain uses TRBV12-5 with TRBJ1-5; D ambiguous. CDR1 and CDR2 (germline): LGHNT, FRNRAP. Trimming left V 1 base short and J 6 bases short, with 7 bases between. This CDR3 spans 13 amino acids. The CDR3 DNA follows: TGTGCTAGTGGTTTGGGCCTCGGTCAGCCCCAGCATTTT. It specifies CASGLGLGQPQHF.

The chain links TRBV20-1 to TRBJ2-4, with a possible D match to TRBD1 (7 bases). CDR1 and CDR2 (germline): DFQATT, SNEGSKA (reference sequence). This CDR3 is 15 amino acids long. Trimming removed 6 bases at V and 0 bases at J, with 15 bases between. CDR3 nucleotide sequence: TGCAGTGCCCGGGGGACAGCGGCAGCCAAAAACATTCAGTACTTC. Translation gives CSARGTAAAKNIQYF.

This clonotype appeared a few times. CDR3 nucleotides: TGTGCCACCAGCAGGTCCCAGGGGGTCGAGCAGTACGTC. This translates into CATSRSQGVEQYV. The genes are TRBV15 and TRBJ2-7, with 7 bases lining up with TRBD1. CDR3 length equals 13 residues. Germline V CDR1 and CDR2: LNHNV, YYDKDF (reference sequence). J gave up 6 bases and V 3 bases, and 5 bases lay outside the gene matches.

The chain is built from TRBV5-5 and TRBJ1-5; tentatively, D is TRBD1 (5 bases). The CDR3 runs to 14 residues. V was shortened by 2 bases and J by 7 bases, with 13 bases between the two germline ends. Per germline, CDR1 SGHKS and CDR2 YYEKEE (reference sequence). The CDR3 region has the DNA TGTGCCAGCAGCTTCTTAGGGACGGGGCAGCCCCAGCATTTT. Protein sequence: CASSFLGTGQPQHF.

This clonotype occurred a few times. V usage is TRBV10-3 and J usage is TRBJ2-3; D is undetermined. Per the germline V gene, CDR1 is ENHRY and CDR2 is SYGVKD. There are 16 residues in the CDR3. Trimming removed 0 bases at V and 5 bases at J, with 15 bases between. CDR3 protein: CAISESTAQFGDTQYF. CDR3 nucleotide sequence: TGTGCCATCAGTGAGTCTACAGCCCAGTTTGGAGATACGCAGTATTTT.

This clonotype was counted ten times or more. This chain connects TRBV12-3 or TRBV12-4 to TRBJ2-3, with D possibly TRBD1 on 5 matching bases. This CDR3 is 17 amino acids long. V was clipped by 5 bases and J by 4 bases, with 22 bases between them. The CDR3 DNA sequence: TGTGCCAGCAGTCCTCCCTGGGGCAGGGAAAAGGCAGATACGCAGTATTTT. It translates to CASSPPWGREKADTQYF.

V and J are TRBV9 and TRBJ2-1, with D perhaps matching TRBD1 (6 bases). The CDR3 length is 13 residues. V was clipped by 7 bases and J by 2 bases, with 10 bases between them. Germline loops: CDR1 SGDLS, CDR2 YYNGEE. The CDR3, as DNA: TGTGCCAGCGCCGAGGGGGCCTACAATGAGCAGTTCTTC. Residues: CASAEGAYNEQFF.

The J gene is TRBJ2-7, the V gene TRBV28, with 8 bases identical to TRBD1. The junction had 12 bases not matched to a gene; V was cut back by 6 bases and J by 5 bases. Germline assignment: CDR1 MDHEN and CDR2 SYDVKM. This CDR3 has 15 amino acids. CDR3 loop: CASSLGAQGAHEQYV. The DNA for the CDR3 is TGTGCCAGCAGCTTAGGAGCTCAGGGGGCTCACGAGCAGTACGTC.

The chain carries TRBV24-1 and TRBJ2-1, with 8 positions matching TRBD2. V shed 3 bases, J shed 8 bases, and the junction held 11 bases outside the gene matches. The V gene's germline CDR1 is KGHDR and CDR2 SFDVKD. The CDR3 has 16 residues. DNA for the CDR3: TGTGCCACCAGTGATACATACAGCGGGGGTAATGATGAGCAGTTCTTC. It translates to CATSDTYSGGNDEQFF.

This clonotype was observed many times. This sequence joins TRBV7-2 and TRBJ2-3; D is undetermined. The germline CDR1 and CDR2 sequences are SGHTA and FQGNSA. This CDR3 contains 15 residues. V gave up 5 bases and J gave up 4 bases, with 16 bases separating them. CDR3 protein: CASSLGVRLSDTQYF. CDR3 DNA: TGTGCCAGCAGCCTTGGGGTCCGGCTGTCAGATACGCAGTATTTT.

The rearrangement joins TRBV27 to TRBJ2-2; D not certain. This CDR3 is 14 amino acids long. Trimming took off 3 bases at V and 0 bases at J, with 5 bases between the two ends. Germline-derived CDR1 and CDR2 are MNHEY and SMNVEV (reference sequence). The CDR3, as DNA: TGTGCCAGCAGTTTTCTGCCGAACACCGGGGAGCTGTTTTTT. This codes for CASSFLPNTGELFF.

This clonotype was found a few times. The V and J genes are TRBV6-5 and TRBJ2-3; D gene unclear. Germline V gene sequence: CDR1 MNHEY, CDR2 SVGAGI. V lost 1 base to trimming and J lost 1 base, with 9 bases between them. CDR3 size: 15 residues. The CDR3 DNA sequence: TGTGCCAGCAGTTACTTTCCGACGGGCACAGATACGCAGTATTTT. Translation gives CASSYFPTGTDTQYF.